The TCR beta chain described here comes from a study of T cells in Graves' hyperthyroidism and ophthalmopathy. Findings of the study overall: Ophthalmopathy prediction by the model preceded onset by a median roughly 6 months.

Researchers took RNA transcripts and amplified the TCR beta CDR3 regions from them. Initially, a first-round RT-PCR of the TCR CDR3 employed the HTBI primer set. A single record per CDR3 protein comes from TCRdb applying MiXCR to the multiplex PCR reads. The repertoire consists of roughly 750,000 distinct CDR3 sequences, with about 17% occurring once and the leading ten covering over 7.5%. The germline V and J ends were trimmed by 0 bases and 1 base, with 7 bases remaining between them. This CDR3 has 14 residues. Germline V gives CDR1 LGHDT, CDR2 YNNKEL (reference sequence). This clonotype was detected many times. As yet, its antigen is unknown.

The sample was blood. The chain is built from TRBV3-1 and TRBJ2-7; no clear D gene. The receptor comes from a man younger than 35 with Graves' hyperthyroidism. CDR3 in amino acids: CASSQDSLSYEQYF. CDR3 bases: TGTGCCAGCAGCCAAGATTCCCTTTCCTACGAGCAGTACTTC.